These 26 T cell receptor beta chains share one sample of origin, sequenced in a study of T cell responses to AZD1222 COVID-19 vaccine. TCRdb's copy holds only in-frame clones and misses some; the assay was immunoSEQ multiplex PCR. Seen here are 90,000 to 100,000 clones, roughly nine tenths observed once, and the top ten hold roughly 2.9%. The sequencing used peripheral blood, collected on day 0 of AZD1222 vaccination. The receptors come from an adult in good health.

The rearrangement joins TRBV5-5 to TRBJ2-1; no clear D gene. Germline CDR1 is SGHKS and CDR2 is YYEKEE (reference sequence). The CDR3 sequence is 13 residues long. V was clipped by 1 base and J by 6 bases, with 8 bases between them. CDR3 residues: CASSLRSTNEQFF. CDR3 nucleotides: TGTGCCAGCAGCTTGAGGTCGACCAATGAGCAGTTCTTC.

The chain employs TRBV7-6 and TRBJ2-1; weak D call: TRBD2 (6 bases). The germline V gene encodes CDR1 SGHVS and CDR2 FNYEAQ. Trimming removed 0 bases from V and 0 bases from J, with 18 bases in between. The CDR3 has 19 residues. CDR3 amino acids: CASSLAVRDLLISYNEQFF. CDR3 DNA sequence: TGTGCCAGCAGCTTAGCGGTGCGGGATCTCTTAATCTCCTACAATGAGCAGTTCTTC.

This clone was counted a few times. In the same sample, other DNA sequences code for this CDR3. This chain uses TRBV11-3 with TRBJ1-4, with D tentatively TRBD1 (6 bases). Germline V gene lookup returns CDR1 SGHNT and CDR2 YENEEA. Deletions cut 3 bases from V and 8 bases from J, with 19 bases between. This CDR3 region has 16 residues. The CDR3 reads CASSLQQGDWREKLFF. The CDR3 DNA is TGTGCCAGCAGCTTGCAACAGGGAGATTGGCGGGAAAAACTGTTTTTT.

The chain combines TRBV6-5 with TRBJ1-5; D might be TRBD1 (6 bases). Per germline, CDR1 MNHEY and CDR2 SVGAGI. Deletions cut 6 bases from V and 3 bases from J, with 12 bases between. This CDR3 has 14 amino acids. The CDR3 DNA reads as TGTGCCAGCAGGGAGGGGGGTAACAATCAGCCCCAGCATTTT. Its protein product is CASREGGNNQPQHF.

The V and J genes are TRBV5-4 and TRBJ1-2, with unresolved D. In germline, CDR1 is SGHNT, CDR2 YYREEE (reference sequence). V lost 4 bases, J lost 7 bases, and 11 bases lay in between. This CDR3 is 12 amino acids long. CDR3 amino acids: CASSLQVGGYTF. CDR3 in DNA: TGTGCCAGCAGCCTCCAGGTTGGTGGCTACACCTTC.

V gene TRBV5-1 combines with J gene TRBJ2-7; 8 bases line up with TRBD2. In germline, CDR1 is SGHRS, CDR2 YFSETQ. V was clipped by 1 base and J by 0 bases; unmatched bases: 9. There are 17 residues in the CDR3. DNA of the CDR3: TGCGCCAGCAGCTTGTTCGCCCGGGGGGGGGACTCCTACGAGCAGTACTTC. Its protein is CASSLFARGGDSYEQYF. Combining the CDR3 with reference TRBV5-1 and TRBJ2-7 gives the whole variable domain KAGVTQTPRYLIKTRGQQVTLSCSPISGHRSVSWYQQTPGQGLQFLFEYFSETQRNKGNFPGRFSGRQFSNSRSEMNVSTLELGDSALYLCASSLFARGGDSYEQYFGPGTRLTVT.

The gene calls are TRBV4-2 and TRBJ2-4; D not resolved. This CDR3 has 16 amino acids. Germline CDR1 is LGHNA and CDR2 is YNFKEQ. Trimming cost V 0 bases and J 5 bases, with 14 bases left between them. As DNA, the CDR3 is TGTGCCAGCAGCCAAGATTTAGGCGCTCAGGAAAACATTCAGTACTTC. Encoded protein: CASSQDLGAQENIQYF.

The V gene is TRBV6-5, the J gene TRBJ1-5; perhaps TRBD1 as D (5 bases). Trimming shortened V by 8 bases and J by 0 bases, and 11 bases separated the two germline ends. CDR3 length equals 14 residues. Germline CDR1 MNHEY, CDR2 SVGAGI. CDR3 DNA sequence: TGTGCCAGCGGCGGACACCTTAGCAATCAGCCCCAGCATTTT. It codes for CASGGHLSNQPQHF.

The V and J genes are TRBV6-2 or TRBV6-3 and TRBJ1-1; D is unresolved. The CDR3 extends over 15 amino acids. Germline V CDR1 and CDR2: MNHEY, SVGEGT. V shed 2 bases and J shed 4 bases, with 14 bases lying between them. This CDR3 is CASSYAFGVRTEAFF. CDR3 in DNA: TGTGCCAGCAGTTACGCCTTCGGGGTACGCACTGAAGCTTTCTTT.

The chain joins TRBV11-3 to TRBJ1-3, with D possibly TRBD1 on 5 matching bases. This CDR3 spans 13 amino acids. The V gene's germline CDR1 is SGHNT and CDR2 YENEEA. The germline V and J ends were trimmed by 2 bases and 8 bases, with 10 bases remaining between them. Written as DNA, the CDR3 is TGTGCCAGCAGCTTACGGCAGGGATACACCATATATTTT. Its protein product is CASSLRQGYTIYF.

The rearrangement uses TRBV27 and TRBJ2-3; possibly TRBD2 for D (6 bases). V lost 6 bases to trimming and J lost 1 base, with 11 bases between them. This CDR3 region has 14 residues. Looked up from germline, CDR1 is MNHEY and CDR2 is SMNVEV (reference sequence). In DNA, the CDR3 is TGTGCCAGCAGCCTGGGACTTGGCACAGATACGCAGTATTTT. Translating gives CASSLGLGTDTQYF.

The V and J genes are TRBV4-1 and TRBJ2-3, with unresolved D. Deletions cut 1 base from V and 0 bases from J, with 8 bases between. This CDR3 spans 15 amino acids. Germline CDR1 MGHRA, CDR2 YSYEKL. The CDR3 nucleotides read TGCGCCAGCAGCCAAGTGGTCGGGAGCACAGATACGCAGTATTTT. Translation: CASSQVVGSTDTQYF.

The rearrangement joins TRBV4-1 to TRBJ2-7; D may be TRBD1 (5 bases). The V and J ends lost 4 bases and 0 bases respectively, with 13 bases between them. The CDR3 totals 15 residues. Germline V gives CDR1 MGHRA, CDR2 YSYEKL. The DNA of the CDR3 is TGCGCCAGCAGCCCCGGAGAAGGGGCCTCCTACGAGCAGTACTTC. Its protein product is CASSPGEGASYEQYF.

The genes are TRBV15 and TRBJ2-2; D unclear. Germline V gives CDR1 LNHNV, CDR2 YYDKDF (reference sequence). The CDR3 runs to 13 residues. V lost 1 base and J 3 bases, leaving 3 bases between the germline ends. CDR3 coding DNA: TGTGCCACCAGCAGAGTGGACACCGGGGAGCTGTTTTTT. Translation: CATSRVDTGELFF.

This clone was observed once. The chain couples TRBV6-9 to TRBJ2-7; the D is unclear. Germline V gene sequence: CDR1 MNHGY, CDR2 SVAAGI. This CDR3 has 14 amino acids. Trimming took 4 bases from V and 4 from J, leaving 14 bases between them. The CDR3 DNA follows: TGTGCCAGCAGTTCCTCAATTTCTGCTTACGAGCAGTACTTC. This encodes CASSSSISAYEQYF.

This chain joins TRBV3-1 (or the pseudogene TRBV3-2) and TRBJ1-4, with TRBD1 matching over 9 bases. Trimming at V came to 3 bases and at J to 6 bases, leaving 11 bases not matched to a gene. CDR1 LGHDT and CDR2 YNNKEL come from the germline V gene (reference sequence). CDR3 length equals 17 residues. The CDR3 nucleotides read TGTGCCAGCAGCCAGGGGGACAGGGCGGTGCGAGATGAAAAACTGTTTTTT. As protein: CASSQGDRAVRDEKLFF.

The chain has TRBV6-1 and TRBJ2-7; TRBD1 aligns across 8 bases. CDR1 and CDR2 (germline): MNHNS, SASEGT. Losses at the gene ends were 3 bases for V and 3 bases for J; bases not matched to a gene: 10. The CDR3 sequence is 16 residues long. The CDR3, as DNA: TGTGCCAGCAGTGATCCAGGGGGCGGATCGCTCTACGAGCAGTACGTC. Translating it yields CASSDPGGGSLYEQYV.

The chain employs TRBV25-1 and TRBJ2-1; 9 bases match TRBD2. The CDR3 sequence is 13 residues long. The germline V gene encodes CDR1 MGHDK and CDR2 SYGVNS. V was pared by 7 bases and J by 5 bases, with 3 bases of the junction left unmatched. The CDR3 nucleotides are TGTGCCAGCATGCCTAGCGGGGACAATGAGCAGTTCTTC. Its protein is CASMPSGDNEQFF. Complete variable domain (other parts from reference TRBV25-1 and TRBJ2-1): EADIYQTPRYLVIGTGKKITLECSQTMGHDKMYWYQQDPGMELHLIHYSYGVNSTEKGDLSSESTVSRIRTEHFPLTLESARPSHTSQYLCASMPSGDNEQFFGPGTRLTVL.

The rearrangement uses TRBV7-9 and TRBJ2-5; possibly TRBD1 for D (6 bases). CDR3 length equals 15 residues. V was cut by 5 bases and J by 2 bases, with 15 bases left in between. Per the germline V gene, CDR1 is SEHNR and CDR2 is FQNEAQ (reference sequence). DNA of the CDR3: TGTGCCAGCAGCAACATTTGGACAGAACAAGAGACCCAGTACTTC. It yields the protein CASSNIWTEQETQYF.

This clone was seen only a few times. V usage is TRBV20-1 and J usage is TRBJ1-2; D gene uncertain. This CDR3 is built from 12 residues. The V gene lost 3 bases and the J gene lost 8 bases, with 13 bases spanning the gap. Germline V gene lookup returns CDR1 DFQATT and CDR2 SNEGSKA (reference sequence). CDR3 residues: CSASGNGWGYTF. The CDR3 DNA follows: TGCAGTGCTAGTGGAAATGGGTGGGGCTACACCTTC.

The V gene is TRBV13, the J gene TRBJ2-1, with 8 bases that match TRBD1. V shed 3 bases, J shed 6 bases, and the junction held 10 bases outside the gene matches. The CDR3 covers 16 residues. Germline values: CDR1 PRHDT, CDR2 FYEKMQ (reference sequence). The CDR3 spells CASSFQAGTGSNEQFF. In DNA, the CDR3 is TGTGCCAGCAGCTTTCAAGCCGGGACAGGATCCAATGAGCAGTTCTTC.

V usage is TRBV11-2 and J usage is TRBJ2-7, with TRBD1 as a possible D gene (6 bases). The CDR3 has 12 amino acids. Trimming pared 1 base from V and 9 bases from J, leaving 10 bases between. Germline V gene data show CDR1 as SGHAT and CDR2 as FQNNGV. The CDR3, as DNA: TGTGCCAGCAGCTTAGGGGAAGGGGGGCAGTACTTC. Translating gives CASSLGEGGQYF.

The CDR3 spells CASSHPGTGDQPQHF. For the CDR3, the DNA is TGTGCCAGCAGCCATCCTGGCACGGGGGACCAGCCCCAGCATTTT. This chain uses TRBV16 with TRBJ1-5; perhaps TRBD1 as D (5 bases). Between the trimmed V and J ends, which lost 3 bases and 7 bases, there was a span of 16 bases. Germline V gene data show CDR1 as KGHSY and CDR2 as FQNENV. CDR3 length: 15 residues.

The rearrangement uses TRBV27 and TRBJ1-5, with D unresolved. V was shortened by 2 bases and J by 0 bases, with 2 bases between the two germline ends. CDR3 size: 13 residues. Germline-derived CDR1 and CDR2 are MNHEY and SMNVEV (reference sequence). The CDR3 here is CASSLGSNQPQHF. CDR3 bases: TGTGCCAGCAGTTTAGGTAGCAATCAGCCCCAGCATTTT.

About this clone: Its ends do not fully match the called genes, so a read error is possible. The chain uses TRBV19 and TRBJ1-1; D uncertain. The CDR3 totals 13 residues. Germline loops: CDR1 LNHDA, CDR2 SQIVND (reference sequence). The CDR3: CASPQSGAHLWIF. For the CDR3, the DNA is TGTGCCAGCCCTCAAAGCGGAGCTCACCTGTGGATCTTT.

This clone was seen once. This chain uses TRBV6-5 with TRBJ1-2; 7 nucleotides match TRBD1. Trimming cost V 8 bases and J 7 bases; bases outside gene matches: 7. Germline assignment: CDR1 MNHEY and CDR2 SVGAGI. The CDR3 sequence is 12 residues long. The CDR3, as DNA: TGTGCCAGCTATTCGGCAGGGGGTGGCTACACCTTC. Translation: CASYSAGGGYTF.